Presented here are 10 T cell receptor beta chains from one specimen sequenced in a study of blood T cell repertoires in COVID-19. Clones were sequenced by immunoSEQ multiplex PCR, and TCRdb holds only the in-frame ones, with some missing. Seen here are roughly 250,000 clones, approximately 85% observed once, and the top ten hold 0.7% to 1%. The sample comprised peripheral blood. These receptors were taken from a human donor with COVID-19, enrolled during active disease. The donor label of this sample is uncertain.

The chain joins TRBV23-1 to TRBJ1-1, with TRBD1 identical over 8 bases. TRBV23-1 is placed among ORFs of uncertain function. This CDR3 has 14 amino acids. Germline trimming cut 2 bases from V and 6 bases from J; bases unmatched to any gene: 5. CDR3 residues: CASSQIDRGAEAFF. The DNA for the CDR3 is TGCGCCAGCAGTCAAATTGACAGGGGTGCTGAAGCTTTCTTT.

The gene calls are TRBV14 and TRBJ1-4, with 9 bases fitting TRBD1. Germline lookup yields CDR1 SGHDN and CDR2 FVKESK. The CDR3 totals 16 residues. V trimming: 0 bases; J trimming: 7 bases; junction bases outside the gene matches: 6. CDR3 loop: CASSQERDRASEKLFF. CDR3 DNA sequence: TGTGCCAGCAGCCAAGAGAGGGACAGGGCTTCTGAAAAACTGTTTTTT.

This chain uses TRBV6-1 with TRBJ1-4; perhaps TRBD1 as D (5 bases). CDR1 and CDR2 from the germline V gene are MNHNS and SASEGT. Trimming pared 3 bases from V and 5 bases from J, leaving 16 bases between. CDR3 length: 16 amino acids. The CDR3 loop is CASSDIHRPENEKLFF. The CDR3 nucleotides read TGTGCCAGCAGTGATATTCACAGGCCTGAGAATGAAAAACTGTTTTTT.

This chain links TRBV6-6 with TRBJ2-1, with D possibly TRBD1 on 6 matching bases. Germline lookup yields CDR1 MNHNY and CDR2 SVGAGI (reference sequence). Trimming stripped 6 bases from V and 12 bases from J, with 12 bases between. The CDR3 has 11 amino acids. CDR3 loop: CASRTDSGQFF. The CDR3 DNA follows: TGTGCCAGCAGAACGGACAGCGGGCAGTTCTTC.

The rearrangement links TRBV5-1 to TRBJ2-5; D is uncertain. From germline, CDR1 is SGHRS and CDR2 YFSETQ. The CDR3 consists of 15 residues. The V and J ends lost 0 bases and 0 bases respectively, with 9 bases between them. The CDR3 loop is CASSLGGLYQETQYF. CDR3 sequence (DNA): TGCGCCAGCAGCTTGGGTGGCCTGTACCAAGAGACCCAGTACTTC. The entire variable domain, with the rest obtained from reference TRBV5-1 and TRBJ2-5, is as follows: KAGVTQTPRYLIKTRGQQVTLSCSPISGHRSVSWYQQTPGQGLQFLFEYFSETQRNKGNFPGRFSGRQFSNSRSEMNVSTLELGDSALYLCASSLGGLYQETQYFGPGTRLLVL.

J is TRBJ2-7 and V is TRBV11-1; 8 positions agree with TRBD1. The V segment lost 5 bases and the J segment 3 bases; nucleotides outside the gene matches: 9. The germline V gene has CDR1 SGHAT and CDR2 FQDESV (reference sequence). This CDR3 comprises 15 residues. The CDR3 loop is CASSLTGAYDYEQYF. CDR3 in DNA: TGTGCCAGCAGCCTGACAGGGGCCTACGACTACGAGCAGTACTTC.

V and J are TRBV30 and TRBJ1-1; 8 bases align to TRBD1. The junction had 2 bases not matched to a gene; V was cut back by 5 bases and J by 0 bases. Germline CDR1 and CDR2: GTSNPN and SVGIG (reference sequence). This CDR3 comprises 13 residues. CDR3 sequence (DNA): TGTGCCTGGGGGACAGGACTGAACACTGAAGCTTTCTTT. This codes for CAWGTGLNTEAFF.

CDR3 coding DNA: TGTGCCAGCAGTTTCCGAGGAGAGCAGTACTTC. Translated: CASSFRGEQYF. The chain couples TRBV12-3 or TRBV12-4 to TRBJ2-7, with D uncertain. The CDR3 spans 11 residues. The V end was cut by 3 bases, the J end by 7 bases, with 7 bases between.

This chain connects TRBV30 to TRBJ2-7; the match to TRBD1 covers 9 bases. The length of the CDR3 is 11 residues. Germline lookup yields CDR1 GTSNPN and CDR2 SVGIG (reference sequence). V lost 3 bases, J lost 7 bases, and 1 base stayed unmatched. CDR3 amino acids: CAWSDRGEQYF. CDR3 DNA: TGTGCCTGGAGCGACAGGGGGGAGCAGTACTTC.

The chain couples TRBV19 to TRBJ2-5, with TRBD2 matching over 13 bases. V gave up 6 bases and J gave up 5 bases; unmatched junction bases: 6. This CDR3 is built from 15 residues. Germline V gene sequence: CDR1 LNHDA, CDR2 SQIVND (reference sequence). The CDR3 nucleotides are TGTGCCAGTAGGCAACTAGCGGGAGGGCAGGAGACCCAGTACTTC. It specifies CASRQLAGGQETQYF.